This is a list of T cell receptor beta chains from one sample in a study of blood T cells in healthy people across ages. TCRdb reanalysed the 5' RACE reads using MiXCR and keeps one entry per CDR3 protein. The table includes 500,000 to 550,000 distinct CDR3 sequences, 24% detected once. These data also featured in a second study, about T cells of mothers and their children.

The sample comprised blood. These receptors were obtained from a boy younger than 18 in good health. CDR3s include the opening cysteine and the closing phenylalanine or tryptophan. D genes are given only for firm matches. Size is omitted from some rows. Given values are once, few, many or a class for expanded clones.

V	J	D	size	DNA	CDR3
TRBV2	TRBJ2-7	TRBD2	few	TGTGCCAGCTTCATGCGGCGGGAGGGCCACGAGCAGTACTTC	CASFMRREGHEQYF
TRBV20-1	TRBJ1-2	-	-	TGCAGTGCTAGGCCAGGGAACTATGGCTACACCTTC	CSARPGNYGYTF
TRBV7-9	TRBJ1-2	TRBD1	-	TGTGCCAGCAGCTTTACAGGGGCAAGTAACTATGGCTACACCTTC	CASSFTGASNYGYTF
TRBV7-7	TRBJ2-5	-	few	TGTGCTAGCAGCTCGGGACCGTCGGGGGAGACCCAGTACTTC	CASSSGPSGETQYF
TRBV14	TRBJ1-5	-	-	TGTGCCAGCAGCCATGCAGGTCTGGGTCAGCCCCAGCATTTT	CASSHAGLGQPQHF
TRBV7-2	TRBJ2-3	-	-	TGTGCCAGCAGCTTATTTTCCCGGACGGGAGCCACAGATACGCAGTATTTT	CASSLFSRTGATDTQYF
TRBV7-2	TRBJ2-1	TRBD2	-	TGTGCCAGCAGCGTAACTAGCGGGGCCCGAGGTGAGCAGTTCTTC	CASSVTSGARGEQFF
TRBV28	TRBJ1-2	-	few	TGTGCCAGCAGTGGGGGTCCCGATGGCTACACCTTC	CASSGGPDGYTF
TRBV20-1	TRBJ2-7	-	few	TGCAGTGCTAGAGGTTCCCTCCGGGGGAGCTCCTACGAGCAGTACTTC	CSARGSLRGSSYEQYF
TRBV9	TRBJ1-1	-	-	TGTGCCAGCAGCGCGACAGGCCTTGACACTGAAGCTTTCTTT	CASSATGLDTEAFF
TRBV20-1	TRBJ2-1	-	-	TGCAGTGTCGCCATAGAGGGGCGGGAAAACAATGAGCAGTTCTTC	CSVAIEGRENNEQFF
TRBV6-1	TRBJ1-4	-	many	TGTGCCAGCACCGTCCGAGGGGGAGCGACTAATGAAAAACTGTTTTTT	CASTVRGGATNEKLFF
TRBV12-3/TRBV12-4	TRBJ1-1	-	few	TGTGCCAGCAGTTCCTCCGGTCTGGGGGGCACTGAAGCTTTCTTT	CASSSSGLGGTEAFF
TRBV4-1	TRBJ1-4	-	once	TGCGCCAGCAGCGCCCCCGGGGATAAACTGTTTTTT	CASSAPGDKLFF
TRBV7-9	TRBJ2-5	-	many	TGTGCCAGCAGCTTATGGACCGACCAAGAGACCCAGTACTTC	CASSLWTDQETQYF
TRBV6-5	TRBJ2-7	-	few	TGTGCCAGCAGTTACGGGGACGGTTCCTACGAGCAGTACTTC	CASSYGDGSYEQYF
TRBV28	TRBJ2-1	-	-	TGTGCCACGTCCGGCGGGATTAGGTACAATGAGCAGTTCTTC	CATSGGIRYNEQFF
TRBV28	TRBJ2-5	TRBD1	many	TGTGCCAGCAGTCGGACAGGGGGCCAAGAGACCCAGTACTTC	CASSRTGGQETQYF
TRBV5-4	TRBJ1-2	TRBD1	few	TGTGCCAGCAGCGTCCGGGACAGCTCTAACTATGGCTACACCTTC	CASSVRDSSNYGYTF
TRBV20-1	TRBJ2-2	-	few	TGCAGTGCTAGAATCGGCGGCGGGGAGCTGTTTTTT	CSARIGGGELFF
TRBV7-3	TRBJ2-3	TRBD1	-	TGTGCCAGCAGCTTAATCCCAGGGGGCGCCGGCACAGATACGCAGTATTTT	CASSLIPGGAGTDTQYF
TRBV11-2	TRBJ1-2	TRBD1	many	TGTGCCAGCAGCCCGGGACAGGACCCTCGCTATGGCTACACCTTC	CASSPGQDPRYGYTF
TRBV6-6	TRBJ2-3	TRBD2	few	TGTGCCAGCAGTTACTCGAGCGGGACTGCGCAGTATTTT	CASSYSSGTAQYF
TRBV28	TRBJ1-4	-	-	TGTGCCAGCAAGGCGGGTCCTGCAACTAATGAAAAACTGTTTTTT	CASKAGPATNEKLFF
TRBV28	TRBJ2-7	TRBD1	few	TGTGCCAGCAGTTTACCCCGAGGGACAGGGACCGGCTACGAGCAGTACTTC	CASSLPRGTGTGYEQYF
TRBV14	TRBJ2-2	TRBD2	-	TGTGCCAGCAGCCCCCGGGAGGTCTTGAGCACCGGGGAGCTGTTTTTT	CASSPREVLSTGELFF
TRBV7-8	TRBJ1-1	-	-	TGTGCCAGCAGCTTACGTACAAGCGGGATAGTCAACACTGAAGCTTTCTTT	CASSLRTSGIVNTEAFF
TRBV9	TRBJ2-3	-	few	TGTGCCAGCAGCGTAGAACAGGGCACAGATACGCAGTATTTT	CASSVEQGTDTQYF
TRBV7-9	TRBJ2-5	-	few	TGTGCCAGCAGCTTAGCTTTGCGGGTTATTACGGAGACCCAGTACTTC	CASSLALRVITETQYF
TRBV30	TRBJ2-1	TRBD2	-	TGTGCCTGGAGTGTACCGACTAGCGGGGGAGATGAGCAGTTCTTC	CAWSVPTSGGDEQFF
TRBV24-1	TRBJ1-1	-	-	TGTGCCACCATGGGGCGGGGGAACACTGAAGCTTTCTTT	CATMGRGNTEAFF
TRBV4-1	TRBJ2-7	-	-	TGCGCCAGCAGCCAAGATATAGGCTTGGACTACGAGCAGTACTTC	CASSQDIGLDYEQYF
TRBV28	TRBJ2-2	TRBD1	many	TGTGCCAGCAGTTCCGACGATCCACTCCGGACAGGGGGACCGGCATATCCCGGGGAGCTGTTTTTT	CASSSDDPLRTGGPAYPGELFF
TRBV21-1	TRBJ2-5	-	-	TGTGCCAGCAGCAAGGGACTAGCGGGGGGAGAGACCCAGTACTTC	CASSKGLAGGETQYF
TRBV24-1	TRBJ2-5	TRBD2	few	TGTGCCACCGGACTAGCGCCGACCTTC	CATGLAPTF
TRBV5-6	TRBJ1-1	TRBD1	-	TGTGCCAGCAGCGGCAGGGGGCGCAACCCGGTCGCTGAAGCTTTCTTT	CASSGRGRNPVAEAFF
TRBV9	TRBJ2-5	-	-	TGTGCCAGCAGCCAAAACCCAGTCTACCAAGAGACCCAGTACTTC	CASSQNPVYQETQYF
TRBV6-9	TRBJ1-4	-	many	TGTGCCAGCATTTCGCCAGGGGCAACTAATGAAAAACTGTTTTTT	CASISPGATNEKLFF
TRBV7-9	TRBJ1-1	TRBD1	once	TGTGCCAGCAGCTTAGCGGGACAGGGGGTAGAAGCTTTCTTT	CASSLAGQGVEAFF
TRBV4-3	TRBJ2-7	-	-	TGCGCCAGCAGCCAACAGGGTGCCTACGAGCAGTACTTC	CASSQQGAYEQYF
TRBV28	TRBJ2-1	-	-	TGTGCCAGCAGTTTAAGGGTTGCCACTGAGGTGCAGTTCTTC	CASSLRVATEVQFF
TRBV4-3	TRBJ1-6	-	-	TGCGCCAGCAGCCAAGATCGGGACCGTCCCCTCCACTTT	CASSQDRDRPLHF
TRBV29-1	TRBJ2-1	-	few	TGCAGCGTCGACGGTACGGACCTTACTGACTGGGATGAGCAGTTCTTC	CSVDGTDLTDWDEQFF
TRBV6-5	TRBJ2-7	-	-	TGTGCCAGCGTCTCGCAGGGCAACGAGCAGTACTTC	CASVSQGNEQYF
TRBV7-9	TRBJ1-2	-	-	TGTGCCAGCAGCTACAGCTATGGCTACACCTTC	CASSYSYGYTF
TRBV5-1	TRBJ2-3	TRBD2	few	TGCGCCAGCAGCGGCGGTGGGCTAGCGGGACAAGATACGCAGTATTTT	CASSGGGLAGQDTQYF
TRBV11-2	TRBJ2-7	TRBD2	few	TGTGCCAGCAGGGTAGGCGGGAGTAGAGGCGAGCAGTACTTC	CASRVGGSRGEQYF
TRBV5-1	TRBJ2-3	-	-	TGCGCCAGCAGCTTGGGGGAGAACACAGATACGCAGTATTTT	CASSLGENTDTQYF
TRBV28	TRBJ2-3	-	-	TGTGCCAGCAGTTTGGGTGACAAGTCCACAGATACGCAGTATTTT	CASSLGDKSTDTQYF
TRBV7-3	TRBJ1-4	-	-	TGTGCCAGCAGCTTGTCCGGGGTGCAGGACGAAAAACTGTTTTTT	CASSLSGVQDEKLFF
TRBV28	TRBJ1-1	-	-	TGTGCCAGCAGTTTGACCAGGGACGACACTGAAGCTTTCTTT	CASSLTRDDTEAFF
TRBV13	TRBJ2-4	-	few	TGTGCCAGCAGCTCAGGGTCGGACAAAAACATTCAGTACTTC	CASSSGSDKNIQYF
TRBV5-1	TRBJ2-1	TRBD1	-	TGCGCCAGCAGCTTGGGGGGACAGGTCCAAAGCTCCTACAATGAGCAGTTCTTC	CASSLGGQVQSSYNEQFF
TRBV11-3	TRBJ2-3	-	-	TGTGCCAGCAGCTTAGGGGAAGTCGGACTACCCTACACAGATACGCAGTATTTT	CASSLGEVGLPYTDTQYF
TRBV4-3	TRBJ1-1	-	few	TGCGCCAGCAGCCAAGTCGGGCAGAAGGAAGCTTTCTTT	CASSQVGQKEAFF
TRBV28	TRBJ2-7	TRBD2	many	TGTGCCAGCAGTTTGAAGCGGGAGAACTACGAGCAGTACTTC	CASSLKRENYEQYF
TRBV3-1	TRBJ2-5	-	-	TGTGCCAGCAGCAAAAACAGGGAGATAATACAAGAGACCCAGTACTTC	CASSKNREIIQETQYF